The next 9 T cell receptor beta chains were all read from a single sample in a study of blood T cell repertoires in COVID-19. Using immunoSEQ multiplex PCR, the repertoire was profiled, and TCRdb retains in-frame clones only, with some absent. The top ten clones hold around 7% of a sample with about 200,000 clones, 65% to 85% of them seen once. The sample taken for sequencing was PBMCs or T cells enriched from blood (not recorded which). These receptors were collected from a man aged 40-49 years who had recovered from COVID-19.

The chain has TRBV6-1 and TRBJ2-7; the match to TRBD2 covers 9 bases. The germline gives CDR1 MNHNS, CDR2 SASEGT. The CDR3 totals 15 residues. The trim removed 3 bases at V and 2 bases at J, leaving 5 bases unmatched. CDR3 region: CASSDRAGGPYEQYF. DNA for the CDR3: TGTGCCAGCAGTGATCGAGCGGGGGGACCCTACGAGCAGTACTTC.

The chain combines TRBV5-6 with TRBJ1-6; 10 bases line up with TRBD1. From germline, CDR1 is SGHDT and CDR2 YYEEEE. Trimming removed 3 bases from V and 10 bases from J; junction bases left unmatched: 7. This CDR3 contains 15 residues. DNA of the CDR3: TGTGCCAGCAGCTCACCCGGGACAGGGGTCTCACCCCTCCACTTT. It encodes CASSSPGTGVSPLHF.

This clone was seen more than once but under ten times. The DNA for the CDR3 is TGTGCCACCCGGGGGACCGGCTACACCGGGGAGCTGTTTTTT. It translates to CATRGTGYTGELFF. The chain combines TRBV19 with TRBJ2-2, with D maybe TRBD2 (6 bases). The CDR3 contains 14 residues. CDR1 and CDR2 from the germline V gene are LNHDA and SQIVND (reference sequence). The V end lost 10 bases, the J end lost 3 bases, and 15 bases lay between the germline ends.

This clone was seen only a few times. The V call is TRBV5-1, the J call TRBJ1-1, with TRBD1 as a possible D gene (5 bases). Trimming removed 3 bases from V and 0 bases from J, with 12 bases in between. Germline V gene data show CDR1 as SGHRS and CDR2 as YFSETQ. CDR3 size: 15 residues. The CDR3 nucleotides are TGCGCCAGCAGCTGGGGGGACCGTTTGAACACTGAAGCTTTCTTT. Protein sequence: CASSWGDRLNTEAFF. The full variable domain, with the rest looked up from reference TRBV5-1 and TRBJ1-1, is KAGVTQTPRYLIKTRGQQVTLSCSPISGHRSVSWYQQTPGQGLQFLFEYFSETQRNKGNFPGRFSGRQFSNSRSEMNVSTLELGDSALYLCASSWGDRLNTEAFFGQGTRLTVV.

J is TRBJ2-1 and V is TRBV7-8; 7 positions match TRBD1. There are 16 residues in the CDR3. Germline V gives CDR1 SGHVS, CDR2 FQNEAQ. The J segment lost 3 bases and the V segment lost 5 bases, leaving 10 bases of the junction unmatched. CDR3 region: CASSAIAGTVYNEQFF. The DNA of the CDR3 is TGTGCCAGCAGCGCAATTGCCGGGACAGTCTACAATGAGCAGTTCTTC.

The gene calls are TRBV30 and TRBJ2-3, with TRBD2 identical over 9 bases. Germline values: CDR1 GTSNPN, CDR2 SVGIG (reference sequence). This CDR3 is 15 amino acids long. V was clipped by 7 bases and J by 5 bases; unmatched bases: 13. CDR3 nucleotides: TGTGCCTCATGGGGGGTAGCGGGGGCCGTAGATACGCAGTATTTT. This translates into CASWGVAGAVDTQYF. Full variable domain (outside the CDR3, taken from reference TRBV30 and TRBJ2-3): SQTIHQWPATLVQPVGSPLSLECTVEGTSNPNLYWYRQAAGRGLQLLFYSVGIGQISSEVPQNLSASRPQDRQFILSSKKLLLSDSGFYLCASWGVAGAVDTQYFGPGTRLTVL.

The V call is TRBV5-8, the J call TRBJ2-5; D is ambiguous. V was shortened by 1 base and J by 3 bases, with 7 bases between the two germline ends. The CDR3 runs 13 residues. From germline, CDR1 is SGHTS and CDR2 YDEGEE. Written as DNA, the CDR3 is TGTGCCAGCAGCTTGCAGATAAAAGAGACCCAGTACTTC. Translated, it gives CASSLQIKETQYF. Full variable domain (rest looked up from reference TRBV5-8 and TRBJ2-5): EAGVTQSPTHLIKTRGQQATLRCSPISGHTSVYWYQQALGLGLQFLLWYDEGEERNRGNFPPRFSGRQFPNYSSELNVNALELEDSALYLCASSLQIKETQYFGPGTRLLVL.

V and J are TRBV4-2 and TRBJ2-3, with D unresolved. V lost 1 base, J lost 1 base, and 3 bases lay in between. Germline CDR1 reads LGHNA; CDR2 reads YNFKEQ. This CDR3 region has 13 residues. CDR3 region: CASSQVGTDTQYF. CDR3 DNA sequence: TGTGCCAGCAGCCAAGTCGGCACAGATACGCAGTATTTT.

J is TRBJ2-7 and V is TRBV18, with 12 bases identical to TRBD1. The CDR3 has 17 amino acids. J was trimmed by 0 bases and V by 3 bases; bases with no gene match: 6. The germline gives CDR1 KGHSH, CDR2 LQKENI. Written as DNA, the CDR3 is TGTGCCAGCTCACCCCGGGACAGGGGGCCGAGCTCCTACGAGCAGTACTTC. It yields the protein CASSPRDRGPSSYEQYF.